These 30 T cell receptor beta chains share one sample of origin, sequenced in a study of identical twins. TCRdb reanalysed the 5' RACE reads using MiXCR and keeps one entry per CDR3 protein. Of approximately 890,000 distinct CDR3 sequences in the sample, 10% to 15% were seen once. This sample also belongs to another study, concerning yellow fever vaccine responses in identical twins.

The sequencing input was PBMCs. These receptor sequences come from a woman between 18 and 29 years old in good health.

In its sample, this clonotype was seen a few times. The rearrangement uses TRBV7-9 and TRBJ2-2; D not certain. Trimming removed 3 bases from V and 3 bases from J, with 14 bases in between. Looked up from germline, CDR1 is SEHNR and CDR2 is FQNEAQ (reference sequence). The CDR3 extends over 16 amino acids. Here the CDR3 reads CASSFLETAHTGELFF. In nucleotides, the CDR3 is TGTGCCAGCAGCTTCCTGGAAACAGCACACACCGGGGAGCTGTTTTTT.

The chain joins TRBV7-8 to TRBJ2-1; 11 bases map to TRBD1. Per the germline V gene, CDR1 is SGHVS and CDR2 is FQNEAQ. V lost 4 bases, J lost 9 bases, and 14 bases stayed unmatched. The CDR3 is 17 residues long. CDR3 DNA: TGTGCCAGCAGCTCGCCGGGACAGGGGGATCAGGGGTTTGAGCAGTTCTTC. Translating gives CASSSPGQGDQGFEQFF.

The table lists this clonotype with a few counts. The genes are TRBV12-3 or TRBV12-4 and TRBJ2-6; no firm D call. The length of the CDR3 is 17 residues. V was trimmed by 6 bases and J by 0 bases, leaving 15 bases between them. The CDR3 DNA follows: TGTGCCAGCAGACCTCCGGACGGAACCTCTGGGGCCAACGTCCTGACTTTC. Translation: CASRPPDGTSGANVLTF.

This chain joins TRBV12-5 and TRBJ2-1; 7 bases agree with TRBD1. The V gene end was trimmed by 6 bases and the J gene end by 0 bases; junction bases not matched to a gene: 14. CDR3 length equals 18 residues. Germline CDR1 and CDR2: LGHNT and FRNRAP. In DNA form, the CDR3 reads TGTGCTAGTGGACCCGACAGGGTACTTTCGAGCTCCTACAATGAGCAGTTCTTC. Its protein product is CASGPDRVLSSSYNEQFF.

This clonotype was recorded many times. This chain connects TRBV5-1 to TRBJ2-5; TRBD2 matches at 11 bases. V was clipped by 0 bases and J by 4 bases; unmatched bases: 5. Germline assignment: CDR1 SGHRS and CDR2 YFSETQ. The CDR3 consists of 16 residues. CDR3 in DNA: TGCGCCAGCAGCTTGGAATTAGCGGGGGGGCGAGAGACCCAGTACTTC. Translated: CASSLELAGGRETQYF. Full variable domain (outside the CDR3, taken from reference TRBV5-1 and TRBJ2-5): KAGVTQTPRYLIKTRGQQVTLSCSPISGHRSVSWYQQTPGQGLQFLFEYFSETQRNKGNFPGRFSGRQFSNSRSEMNVSTLELGDSALYLCASSLELAGGRETQYFGPGTRLLVL.

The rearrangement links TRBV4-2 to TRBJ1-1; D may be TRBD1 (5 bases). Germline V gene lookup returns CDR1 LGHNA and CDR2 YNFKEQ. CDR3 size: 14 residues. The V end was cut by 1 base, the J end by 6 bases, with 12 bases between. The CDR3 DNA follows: TGTGCCAGCAGCCAAGCGGACACACTGGCTGAAGCTTTCTTT. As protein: CASSQADTLAEAFF.

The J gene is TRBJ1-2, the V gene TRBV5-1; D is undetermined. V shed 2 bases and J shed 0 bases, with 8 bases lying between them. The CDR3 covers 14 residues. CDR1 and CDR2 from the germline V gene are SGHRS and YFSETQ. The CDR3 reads CASSFTDPNYGYTF. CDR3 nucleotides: TGCGCCAGCAGCTTTACGGACCCTAACTATGGCTACACCTTC. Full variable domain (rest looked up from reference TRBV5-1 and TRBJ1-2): KAGVTQTPRYLIKTRGQQVTLSCSPISGHRSVSWYQQTPGQGLQFLFEYFSETQRNKGNFPGRFSGRQFSNSRSEMNVSTLELGDSALYLCASSFTDPNYGYTFGSGTRLTVV.

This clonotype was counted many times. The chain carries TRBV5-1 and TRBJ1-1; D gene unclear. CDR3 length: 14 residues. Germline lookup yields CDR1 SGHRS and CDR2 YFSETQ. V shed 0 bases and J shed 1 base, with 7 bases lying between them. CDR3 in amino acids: CASSLVPSNTEAFF. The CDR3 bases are TGCGCCAGCAGCTTGGTACCATCGAACACTGAAGCTTTCTTT.

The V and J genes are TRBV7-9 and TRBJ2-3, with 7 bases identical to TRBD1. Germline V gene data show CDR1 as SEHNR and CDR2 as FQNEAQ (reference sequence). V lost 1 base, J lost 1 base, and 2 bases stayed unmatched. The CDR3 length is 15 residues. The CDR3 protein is CASSLGDSRTDTQYF. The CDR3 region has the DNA TGTGCCAGCAGCTTAGGGGACAGCCGCACAGATACGCAGTATTTT.

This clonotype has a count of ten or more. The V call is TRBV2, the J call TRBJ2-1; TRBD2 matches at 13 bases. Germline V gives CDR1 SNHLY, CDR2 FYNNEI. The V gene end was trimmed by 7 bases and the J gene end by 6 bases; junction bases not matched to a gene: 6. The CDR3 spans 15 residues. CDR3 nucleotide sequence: TGTGCCAGCACTGGACTAGCGGGGGACACCAATGAGCAGTTCTTC. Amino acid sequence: CASTGLAGDTNEQFF.

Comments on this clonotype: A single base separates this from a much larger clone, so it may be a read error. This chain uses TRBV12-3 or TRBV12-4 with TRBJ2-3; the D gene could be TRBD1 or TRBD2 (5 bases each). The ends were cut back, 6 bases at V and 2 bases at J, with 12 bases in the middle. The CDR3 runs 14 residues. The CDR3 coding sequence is TGTGCCAGCAGATCCAGGGAGCCCACAGATACGCAGTATTTT. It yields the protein CASRSREPTDTQYF.

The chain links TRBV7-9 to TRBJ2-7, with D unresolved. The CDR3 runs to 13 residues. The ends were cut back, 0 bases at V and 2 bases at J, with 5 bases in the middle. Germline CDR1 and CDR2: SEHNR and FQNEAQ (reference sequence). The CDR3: CASSLASPYEQYV. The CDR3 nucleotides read TGTGCCAGCAGCTTAGCGTCTCCCTACGAGCAGTACGTC.

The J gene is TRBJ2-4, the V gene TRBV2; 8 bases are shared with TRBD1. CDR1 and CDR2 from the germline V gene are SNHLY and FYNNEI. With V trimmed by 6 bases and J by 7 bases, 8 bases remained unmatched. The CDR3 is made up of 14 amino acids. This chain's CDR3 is CASRSGQGANIQYF. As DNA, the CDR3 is TGTGCCAGCAGATCAGGGCAGGGGGCGAACATTCAGTACTTC.

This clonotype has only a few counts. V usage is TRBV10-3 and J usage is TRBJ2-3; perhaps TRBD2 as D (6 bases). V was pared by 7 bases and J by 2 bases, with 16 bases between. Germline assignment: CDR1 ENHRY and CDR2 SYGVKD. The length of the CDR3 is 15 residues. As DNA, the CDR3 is TGTGCCATCACTAGGGGACTCGGGGACACAGATACGCAGTATTTT. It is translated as CAITRGLGDTDTQYF.

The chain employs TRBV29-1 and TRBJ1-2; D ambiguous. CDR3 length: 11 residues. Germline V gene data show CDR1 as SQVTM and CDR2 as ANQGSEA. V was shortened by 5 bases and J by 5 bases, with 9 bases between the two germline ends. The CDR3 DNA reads TGCAGCGTTATCGCAGGATATGGCTACACCTTC. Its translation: CSVIAGYGYTF.

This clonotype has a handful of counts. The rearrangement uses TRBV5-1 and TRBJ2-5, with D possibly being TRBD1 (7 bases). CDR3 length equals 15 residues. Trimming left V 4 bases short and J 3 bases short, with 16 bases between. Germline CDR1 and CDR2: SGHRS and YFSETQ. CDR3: CASSQGGGAEETQYF. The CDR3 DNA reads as TGCGCCAGCAGCCAAGGAGGGGGCGCGGAAGAGACCCAGTACTTC.

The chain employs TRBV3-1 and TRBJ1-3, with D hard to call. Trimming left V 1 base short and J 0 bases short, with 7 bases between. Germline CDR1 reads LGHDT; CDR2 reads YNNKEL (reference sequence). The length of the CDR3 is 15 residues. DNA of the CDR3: TGTGCCAGCAGCCAAGCTGGAGGCTCTGGAAACACCATATATTTT. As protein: CASSQAGGSGNTIYF. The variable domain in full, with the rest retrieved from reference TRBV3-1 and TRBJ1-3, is DTAVSQTPKYLVTQMGNDKSIKCEQNLGHDTMYWYKQDSKKFLKIMFSYNNKELIINETVPNRFSPKSPDKAHLNLHINSLELGDSAVYFCASSQAGGSGNTIYFGEGSWLTVV.

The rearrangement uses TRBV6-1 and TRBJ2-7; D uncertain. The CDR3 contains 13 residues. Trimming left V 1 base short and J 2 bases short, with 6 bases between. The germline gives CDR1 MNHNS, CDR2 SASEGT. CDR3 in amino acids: CASSEENPYEQYF. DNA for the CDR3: TGTGCCAGCAGTGAAGAAAACCCCTACGAGCAGTACTTC.

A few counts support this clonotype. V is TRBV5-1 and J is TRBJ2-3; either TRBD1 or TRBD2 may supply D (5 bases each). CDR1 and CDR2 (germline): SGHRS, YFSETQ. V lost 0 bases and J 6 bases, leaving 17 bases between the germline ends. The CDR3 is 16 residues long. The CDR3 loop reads CASSLGDLEGTDTQYF. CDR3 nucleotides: TGCGCCAGCAGCTTGGGGGACCTAGAGGGTACGGATACGCAGTATTTT. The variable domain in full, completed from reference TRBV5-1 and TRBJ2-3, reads KAGVTQTPRYLIKTRGQQVTLSCSPISGHRSVSWYQQTPGQGLQFLFEYFSETQRNKGNFPGRFSGRQFSNSRSEMNVSTLELGDSALYLCASSLGDLEGTDTQYFGPGTRLTVL.

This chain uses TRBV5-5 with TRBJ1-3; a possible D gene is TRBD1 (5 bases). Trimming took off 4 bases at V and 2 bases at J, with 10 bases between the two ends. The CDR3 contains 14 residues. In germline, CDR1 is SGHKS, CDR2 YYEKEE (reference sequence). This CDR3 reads CASSVGTAGNTIYF. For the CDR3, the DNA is TGTGCCAGCAGCGTAGGGACGGCTGGAAACACCATATATTTT. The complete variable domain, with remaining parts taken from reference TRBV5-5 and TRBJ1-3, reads DAGVTQSPTHLIKTRGQQVTLRCSPISGHKSVSWYQQVLGQGPQFIFQYYEKEERGRGNFPDRFSARQFPNYSSELNVNALLLGDSALYLCASSVGTAGNTIYFGEGSWLTVV.

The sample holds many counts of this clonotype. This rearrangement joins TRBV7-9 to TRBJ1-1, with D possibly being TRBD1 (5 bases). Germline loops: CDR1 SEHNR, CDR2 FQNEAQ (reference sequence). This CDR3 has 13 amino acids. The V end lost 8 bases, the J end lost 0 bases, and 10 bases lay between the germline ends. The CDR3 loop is CASSGLMNTEAFF. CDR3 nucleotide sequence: TGTGCCAGCTCGGGACTAATGAACACTGAAGCTTTCTTT.

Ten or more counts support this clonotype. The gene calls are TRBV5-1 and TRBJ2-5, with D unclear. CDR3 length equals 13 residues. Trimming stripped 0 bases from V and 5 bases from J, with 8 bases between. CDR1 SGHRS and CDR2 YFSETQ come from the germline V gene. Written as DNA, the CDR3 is TGCGCCAGCAGCTTGGGAACATCGGAGACCCAGTACTTC. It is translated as CASSLGTSETQYF.

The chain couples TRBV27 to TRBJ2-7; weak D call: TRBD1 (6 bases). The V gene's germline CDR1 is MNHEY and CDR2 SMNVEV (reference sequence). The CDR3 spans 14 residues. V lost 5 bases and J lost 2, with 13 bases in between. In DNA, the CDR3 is TGTGCCAGCAGTCGCCGGGCAGGGGCCTACGAGCAGTACGTC. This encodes CASSRRAGAYEQYV.

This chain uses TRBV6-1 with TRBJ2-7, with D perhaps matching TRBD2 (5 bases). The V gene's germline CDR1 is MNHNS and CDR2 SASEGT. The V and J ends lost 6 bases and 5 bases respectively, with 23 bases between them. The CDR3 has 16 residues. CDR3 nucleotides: TGTGCCAGCAGCCCCGGACTGCCCCTGGGTAGTGACGAGCAGTACGTC. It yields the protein CASSPGLPLGSDEQYV.

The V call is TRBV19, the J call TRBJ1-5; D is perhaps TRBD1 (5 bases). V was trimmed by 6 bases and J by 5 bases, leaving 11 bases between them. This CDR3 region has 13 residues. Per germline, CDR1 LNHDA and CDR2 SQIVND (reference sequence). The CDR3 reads CASRKGPYQPQHF. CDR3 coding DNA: TGTGCCAGTAGGAAGGGGCCCTATCAGCCCCAGCATTTT.

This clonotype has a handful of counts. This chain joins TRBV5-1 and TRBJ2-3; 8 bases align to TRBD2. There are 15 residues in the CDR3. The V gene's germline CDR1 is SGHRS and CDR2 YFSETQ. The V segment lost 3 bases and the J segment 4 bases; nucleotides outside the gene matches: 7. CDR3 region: CASSSSGSLPDTQYF. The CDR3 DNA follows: TGCGCCAGCAGCTCAAGCGGGAGTCTCCCAGATACGCAGTATTTT.

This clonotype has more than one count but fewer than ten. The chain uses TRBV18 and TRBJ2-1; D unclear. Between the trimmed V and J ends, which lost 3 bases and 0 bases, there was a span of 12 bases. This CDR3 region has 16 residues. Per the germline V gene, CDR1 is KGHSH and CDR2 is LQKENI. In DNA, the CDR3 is TGTGCCAGCTCACCCCGACCCATTAACTCCTACAATGAGCAGTTCTTC. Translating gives CASSPRPINSYNEQFF.

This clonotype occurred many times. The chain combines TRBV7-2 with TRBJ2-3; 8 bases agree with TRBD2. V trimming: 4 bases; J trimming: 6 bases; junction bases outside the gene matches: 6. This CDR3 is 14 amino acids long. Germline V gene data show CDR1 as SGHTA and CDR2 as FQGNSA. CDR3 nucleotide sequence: TGTGCCAGCAGCTCGCGGGGGGCCGGGGATACGCAGTATTTT. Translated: CASSSRGAGDTQYF.

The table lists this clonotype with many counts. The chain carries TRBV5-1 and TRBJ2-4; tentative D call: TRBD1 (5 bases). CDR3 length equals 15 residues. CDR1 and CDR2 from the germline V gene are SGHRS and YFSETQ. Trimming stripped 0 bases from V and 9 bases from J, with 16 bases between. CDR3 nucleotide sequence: TGCGCCAGCAGCTTGGTTTCTTGGCAGGGTGGCATTCAGTACTTC. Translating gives CASSLVSWQGGIQYF. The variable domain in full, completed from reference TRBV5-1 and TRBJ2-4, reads KAGVTQTPRYLIKTRGQQVTLSCSPISGHRSVSWYQQTPGQGLQFLFEYFSETQRNKGNFPGRFSGRQFSNSRSEMNVSTLELGDSALYLCASSLVSWQGGIQYFGAGTRLSVL.

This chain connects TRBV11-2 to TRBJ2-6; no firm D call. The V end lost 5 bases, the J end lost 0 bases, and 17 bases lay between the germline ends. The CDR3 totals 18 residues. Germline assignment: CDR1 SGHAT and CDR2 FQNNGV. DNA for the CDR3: TGTGCCAGCAGCCTCCGGACCAGTCTAACCTCTGGGGCCAACGTCCTGACTTTC. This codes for CASSLRTSLTSGANVLTF.